Presented here are 12 T cell receptor beta chains from one specimen sequenced in a study of blood T cell repertoires in COVID-19. The assay was immunoSEQ multiplex PCR, and TCRdb's table has in-frame clones only and misses some. The table lists about 120,000 clones, about three quarters of them singletons. The material sequenced was peripheral blood. The receptors here all came from a man aged 65 to 79 with acute or convalescent COVID-19.

V and J are TRBV6-5 and TRBJ2-5, with TRBD2 identical over 11 bases. Germline V lookup: CDR1 MNHEY, CDR2 SVGAGI. This CDR3 has 14 residues. The ends lost 5 bases at V and 7 bases at J; junction bases unmatched: 6. CDR3 sequence: CASSQQGTSGTQYF. The CDR3 coding sequence is TGTGCCAGCAGTCAGCAAGGGACTAGCGGGACCCAGTACTTC.

The chain has TRBV19 and TRBJ2-7, with 8 bases lining up with TRBD1. Trimming cost V 4 bases and J 2 bases; bases outside gene matches: 1. The germline V gene has CDR1 LNHDA and CDR2 SQIVND (reference sequence). This CDR3 comprises 13 residues. In nucleotides, the CDR3 is TGTGCCAGTAGTACACAGGGGGCCTACGAGCAGTACTTC. Amino acid sequence: CASSTQGAYEQYF.

The V and J genes are TRBV27 and TRBJ2-1; possibly TRBD2 for D (6 bases). The V gene's germline CDR1 is MNHEY and CDR2 SMNVEV (reference sequence). The V end was cut by 3 bases, the J end by 3 bases, with 12 bases between. The CDR3 extends over 15 amino acids. Written as DNA, the CDR3 is TGTGCCAGCAGTTTGAGGGCGGGACGCTACAATGAGCAGTTCTTC. Translating it yields CASSLRAGRYNEQFF.

The chain recombines TRBV4-1 with TRBJ2-5; D uncertain. The CDR3 runs to 15 residues. V was pared by 4 bases and J by 2 bases, with 14 bases between. The germline CDR1 and CDR2 sequences are MGHRA and YSYEKL. The chain's CDR3 is CASSPEYLIQETQYF. The CDR3, as DNA: TGCGCCAGCAGCCCCGAGTATCTAATACAAGAGACCCAGTACTTC.

The rearrangement joins TRBV7-9 to TRBJ1-1; tentatively, D is TRBD1 (5 bases). V lost 5 bases and J lost 4, with 14 bases in between. Germline V lookup: CDR1 SEHNR, CDR2 FQNEAQ (reference sequence). The CDR3 runs 14 residues. The CDR3 region has the DNA TGTGCCAGCAGCATTCAGGGTTTTAGCACTGAAGCTTTCTTT. It yields the protein CASSIQGFSTEAFF.

This clone appeared a few times. The chain couples TRBV15 to TRBJ2-3, with 7 bases lining up with TRBD2. J lost 0 bases, V lost 0 bases, and 6 bases had no gene match. This CDR3 comprises 17 residues. Germline lookup yields CDR1 LNHNV and CDR2 YYDKDF (reference sequence). The chain's CDR3 is CATSRDGSGASTDTQYF. DNA of the CDR3: TGTGCCACCAGCAGAGATGGGAGCGGGGCTAGCACAGATACGCAGTATTTT. The variable domain in full, completed from reference TRBV15 and TRBJ2-3, reads DAMVIQNPRYQVTQFGKPVTLSCSQTLNHNVMYWYQQKSSQAPKLLFHYYDKDFNNEADTPDNFQSRRPNTSFCFLDIRSPGLGDTAMYLCATSRDGSGASTDTQYFGPGTRLTVL.

The chain combines TRBV7-8 with TRBJ2-7; the D call may be TRBD1 or TRBD2 (8 bases each). Trimming took 7 bases from V and 3 from J, leaving 16 bases between them. The CDR3 has 14 amino acids. The germline V gene has CDR1 SGHVS and CDR2 FQNEAQ. The CDR3 loop reads CASTIAGTGYEQYF. The CDR3 coding sequence is TGTGCCAGCACCATAGCGGGGACAGGCTACGAGCAGTACTTC.

The chain uses TRBV11-2 and TRBJ2-3; D not certain. Germline CDR1 reads SGHAT; CDR2 reads FQNNGV. V lost 5 bases to trimming and J lost 7 bases, with 7 bases between them. The CDR3 sequence is 11 residues long. The CDR3: CASSPGYTQYF. The CDR3 DNA is TGTGCCAGCAGCCCAGGTTATACGCAGTATTTT.

The chain employs TRBV10-3 and TRBJ2-2; 12 bases are shared with TRBD2. The J segment lost 1 base and the V segment lost 5 bases, leaving 2 bases of the junction unmatched. Germline lookup yields CDR1 ENHRY and CDR2 SYGVKD. The CDR3 covers 16 residues. CDR3 residues: CAISLAGGQNTGELFF. The CDR3 DNA sequence: TGTGCCATCAGTCTAGCGGGAGGGCAGAACACCGGGGAGCTGTTTTTT.

This clone was seen just once. The chain links TRBV2 to TRBJ1-1; tentative D call: TRBD1 (5 bases). Germline loops: CDR1 SNHLY, CDR2 FYNNEI. This CDR3 is built from 13 residues. The V and J ends lost 3 bases and 2 bases respectively, with 7 bases between them. CDR3 region: CASSDRENTEAFF. The CDR3, as DNA: TGTGCCAGCAGTGACAGGGAAAACACTGAAGCTTTCTTT.

This chain links TRBV19 with TRBJ2-5, with D possibly being TRBD1 (7 bases). The V gene's germline CDR1 is LNHDA and CDR2 SQIVND (reference sequence). This CDR3 is 18 amino acids long. V dropped 2 bases and J dropped 5 bases, with 24 bases sitting between them. CDR3 amino acids: CASSIRGDSHYVIETQYF. Written as DNA, the CDR3 is TGTGCCAGTAGTATAAGGGGGGACAGCCATTATGTTATCGAGACCCAGTACTTC.

The rearrangement uses TRBV30 and TRBJ2-1; D not certain. Germline loops: CDR1 GTSNPN, CDR2 SVGIG (reference sequence). The CDR3 has 13 residues. The germline V and J ends were trimmed by 5 bases and 2 bases, with 10 bases remaining between them. CDR3 DNA sequence: TGTGCCTGGGGGCTAGGCGCCTACAATGAGCAGTTCTTC. Its protein is CAWGLGAYNEQFF.